This passage covers 11 T cell receptor beta chains from one sample sequenced in a study of shared clonotypes between healthy human individuals. Naive CD8 isolation took CD45RO-negative cells positively selected for CCR7 and excluded terminally differentiated effector memory CD45RA+ cells. Method: immunoSEQ multiplex PCR; TCRdb's copy keeps in-frame clones and lacks some. Altogether 650,000 to 800,000 clones are present, 92% being singletons, with the ten largest covering more than 20%. The material sequenced was naive CD8+ T cells sorted from blood. All receptors derive from a man between 25 and 39 years old in good health.

The CDR3 sequence is CASSLGRGHNQPQHF. The CDR3 nucleotides read TGTGCCAGCAGTTTAGGCAGGGGACACAATCAGCCCCAGCATTTT. The chain is built from TRBV27 and TRBJ1-5; the D gene is possibly TRBD1 (6 bases). The V end was cut by 2 bases, the J end by 3 bases, with 11 bases between. CDR1 and CDR2 from the germline V gene are MNHEY and SMNVEV (reference sequence). The CDR3 contains 15 residues.

This rearrangement joins TRBV9 to TRBJ1-1; 7 bases map to TRBD1. The J segment lost 1 base and the V segment lost 7 bases, leaving 1 base of the junction unmatched. Germline V gene data show CDR1 as SGDLS and CDR2 as YYNGEE. This CDR3 comprises 12 residues. CDR3 sequence (DNA): TGTGCCAGCGGGACAGCGAACACTGAAGCTTTCTTT. Its protein is CASGTANTEAFF.

The rearrangement joins TRBV28 to TRBJ2-7; tentative D call: TRBD1 (8 bases). The germline V gene has CDR1 MDHEN and CDR2 SYDVKM. The length of the CDR3 is 15 residues. V was shortened by 6 bases and J by 2 bases, with 17 bases between the two germline ends. In nucleotides, the CDR3 is TGTGCCAGCAGCCAGGGGGGGGACAGGACCTACGAGCAGTACTTC. This sequence encodes CASSQGGDRTYEQYF.

The chain carries TRBV11-3 and TRBJ2-3, with D hard to call. From germline, CDR1 is SGHNT and CDR2 YENEEA. Trimming left V 5 bases short and J 4 bases short, with 16 bases between. The CDR3 spans 15 residues. CDR3 region: CASSLGLGSADTQYF. CDR3 bases: TGTGCCAGCAGCCTCGGATTAGGGTCGGCAGATACGCAGTATTTT.

This clone was observed a handful of times. The chain is built from TRBV11-2 and TRBJ2-7; D is undetermined. This CDR3 comprises 14 residues. Germline-derived CDR1 and CDR2 are SGHAT and FQNNGV. Trimming left V 0 bases short and J 3 bases short, with 9 bases between. CDR3 region: CASSLEGHNYEQYF. CDR3 nucleotides: TGTGCCAGCAGCTTAGAGGGCCATAACTACGAGCAGTACTTC. Based on the CDR3 plus reference TRBV11-2 and TRBJ2-7, the full variable domain is EAGVAQSPRYKIIEKRQSVAFWCNPISGHATLYWYQQILGQGPKLLIQFQNNGVVDDSQLPKDRFSAERLKGVDSTLKIQPAKLEDSAVYLCASSLEGHNYEQYFGPGTRLTVT.

The chain joins TRBV19 to TRBJ2-1; TRBD1 might be the D (5 bases). The CDR3 is 15 residues long. Germline CDR1 and CDR2: LNHDA and SQIVND (reference sequence). Trimming took 3 bases from V and 2 from J, leaving 11 bases between them. This CDR3 is CASSIDSSPYNEQFF. Here the CDR3 DNA reads TGTGCCAGTAGTATCGACAGCAGTCCCTACAATGAGCAGTTCTTC.

This CDR3 reads CASSQGASGNLDTQYF. The CDR3 coding sequence is TGTGCCAGCAGCCAAGGCGCTAGCGGGAATTTGGATACGCAGTATTTT. The chain has TRBV14 and TRBJ2-3; 9 positions match TRBD2. This CDR3 region has 16 residues. J gave up 6 bases and V 1 base, and 8 bases lay outside the gene matches. Germline V gene data show CDR1 as SGHDN and CDR2 as FVKESK.

This sequence joins TRBV7-9 and TRBJ2-5; D is unclear. Trimming cost V 5 bases and J 0 bases, with 10 bases left between them. CDR3 size: 14 residues. Germline V gives CDR1 SEHNR, CDR2 FQNEAQ (reference sequence). CDR3 loop: CASSARRNQETQYF. In DNA, the CDR3 is TGTGCCAGCAGCGCCCGACGGAACCAAGAGACCCAGTACTTC.

The V and J genes are TRBV7-5 and TRBJ2-5; the D segment call TRBD2 is taken from the table without a DNA check. TRBV7-5 is an annotated pseudogene. There are 14 residues in the CDR3. CDR3 residues: CVPSTQRVQETQYF. CDR3 in DNA: TGTGTCCCTTCGACCCAGCGGGTTCAAGAGACCCAGTACTTC.

The V and J genes are TRBV7-9 and TRBJ1-3; perhaps TRBD1 as D (6 bases). Trimming removed 7 bases from V and 2 bases from J, with 18 bases in between. The CDR3 is 16 residues long. CDR1 is SEHNR and CDR2 is FQNEAQ in the germline V gene (reference sequence). The CDR3 loop reads CASNLSPQGAGNTIYF. CDR3 DNA: TGTGCCAGCAACCTTTCGCCACAGGGCGCTGGAAACACCATATATTTT. Full variable domain (outside the CDR3, taken from reference TRBV7-9 and TRBJ1-3): DTGVSQNPRHKITKRGQNVTFRCDPISEHNRLYWYRQTLGQGPEFLTYFQNEAQLEKSRLLSDRFSAERPKGSFSTLEIQRTEQGDSAMYLCASNLSPQGAGNTIYFGEGSWLTVV.

This rearrangement joins TRBV6-1 to TRBJ2-3, with a tentative D call TRBD2 (6 bases). The CDR3 covers 13 residues. The germline CDR1 and CDR2 sequences are MNHNS and SASEGT. The V end was cut by 4 bases, the J end by 1 base, with 6 bases between. The CDR3: CASSAGGTDTQYF. CDR3 sequence (DNA): TGTGCCAGCAGTGCGGGGGGCACAGATACGCAGTATTTT.